This section outlines one T cell receptor beta chain sequence together with its context. The CDR3 covers 14 residues. Germline lookup yields CDR1 MNHEY and CDR2 SVGAGI. Trimming stripped 5 bases from V and 4 bases from J, with 14 bases between. Assay: immunoSEQ multiplex PCR; the TCRdb copy retains only in-frame clones and omits some. The sample consists of about 210,000 clones, approximately 82% of them appearing once. This specimen belongs to a study of blood T cell repertoires in COVID-19. The receptor's source is a middle-aged man who had recovered from COVID-19. This chain uses TRBV6-5 with TRBJ1-2; D might be TRBD1 (5 bases). Sequenced material: peripheral blood. CDR3 in DNA: TGTGCCAGCAGTCGTAAGACAGTCTCCTATGGCTACACCTTC. Residues: CASSRKTVSYGYTF.